Listed here are 13 T cell receptor beta chains from one sample, sequenced in a study of cytomegalovirus exposure and HLA in healthy donors. The study ran its PCR with 60 Vbeta and 13 Jbeta primers. Clones were sequenced by immunoSEQ multiplex PCR, and TCRdb holds only the in-frame ones, with some missing. In the table there are about 130,000 clones, less than 10% of which are singletons. The sequenced sample was PBMCs. These TCRs come from a man between 45 and 60 years old in good health and CMV-seronegative.

This clone has a handful of counts. The chain combines TRBV28 with TRBJ2-7; 7 positions agree with TRBD2. The junction had 8 bases not matched to a gene; V was cut back by 5 bases and J by 1 base. The CDR3 has 15 residues. The germline V gene encodes CDR1 MDHEN and CDR2 SYDVKM. The DNA of the CDR3 is TGTGCCAGCAGTCTAGGCGGGAGCGCGTCCTACGAGCAGTACTTC. Translation gives CASSLGGSASYEQYF. The full variable domain, completed using reference TRBV28 and TRBJ2-7, is DVKVTQSSRYLVKRTGEKVFLECVQDMDHENMFWYRQDPGLGLRLIYFSYDVKMKEKGDIPEGYSVSREKKERFSLILESASTNQTSMYLCASSLGGSASYEQYFGPGTRLTVT.

Written as DNA, the CDR3 is TGTGCCAGCAGTTCGGACAGGGTGAAAGGCTACACCTTC. Protein product: CASSSDRVKGYTF. The chain links TRBV28 to TRBJ1-2; 8 bases fit TRBD1. The germline V gene encodes CDR1 MDHEN and CDR2 SYDVKM. The CDR3 spans 13 residues. The ends lost 4 bases at V and 8 bases at J; junction bases unmatched: 6.

This clone was seen a handful of times. This rearrangement joins TRBV30 to TRBJ2-7; a weak D match, TRBD1 (6 bases). Trimming took off 3 bases at V and 3 bases at J, with 18 bases between the two ends. CDR1 GTSNPN and CDR2 SVGIG come from the germline V gene (reference sequence). The CDR3 covers 15 residues. The CDR3 coding sequence is TGTGCCTGGAGGGGGGTGAAGGGGGTCAACTACGAGCAGTACTTC. It yields the protein CAWRGVKGVNYEQYF.

The chain links TRBV30 to TRBJ1-1, with TRBD1 as a possible D gene (5 bases). The V end was cut by 6 bases, the J end by 1 base, with 15 bases between. Germline V gene sequence: CDR1 GTSNPN, CDR2 SVGIG (reference sequence). This CDR3 contains 14 residues. The CDR3 region is CACYSWGRNTEAFF. CDR3 in DNA: TGTGCCTGTTACTCCTGGGGCCGGAACACTGAAGCTTTCTTT. The full variable domain, its missing parts supplied by reference TRBV30 and TRBJ1-1, is SQTIHQWPATLVQPVGSPLSLECTVEGTSNPNLYWYRQAAGRGLQLLFYSVGIGQISSEVPQNLSASRPQDRQFILSSKKLLLSDSGFYLCACYSWGRNTEAFFGQGTRLTVV.

The chain links TRBV7-2 to TRBJ2-5, with 9 nucleotides matching TRBD2. Per germline, CDR1 SGHTA and CDR2 FQGNSA. The CDR3 spans 15 residues. The junction had 5 bases not matched to a gene; V was cut back by 1 base and J by 5 bases. The CDR3 sequence is CASSLVRGGVETQYF. The CDR3 region has the DNA TGTGCCAGCAGCTTAGTGCGGGGGGGGGTGGAGACCCAGTACTTC.

This clone was picked up a small number of times. The chain has TRBV7-3 and TRBJ1-1, with a weak D call TRBD1 (5 bases). CDR1 is SGHTA, CDR2 FQGTGA, per germline. The CDR3 covers 14 residues. The V and J ends lost 5 bases and 7 bases respectively, with 17 bases between them. The CDR3 nucleotides read TGTGCCAGCAGCCCCGGGGGGTGGGGGGATGAAGCTTTCTTT. Translating gives CASSPGGWGDEAFF.

This clone came up a few times. The gene calls are TRBV27 and TRBJ2-3; TRBD2 matches at 9 bases. The CDR3 runs 17 residues. Germline assignment: CDR1 MNHEY and CDR2 SMNVEV (reference sequence). With V trimmed by 6 bases and J by 0 bases, 10 bases remained unmatched. CDR3 coding DNA: TGTGCCAGCAGCCAGAAAAGGACTAGCGAGAGCACAGATACGCAGTATTTT. Translation gives CASSQKRTSESTDTQYF.

This clone came up a few times. The V call is TRBV19, the J call TRBJ2-4, with 7 bases identical to TRBD1. The CDR3 has 14 residues. Germline CDR1 and CDR2: LNHDA and SQIVND (reference sequence). Unmatched junction bases numbered 3, after V lost 7 bases and J lost 0 bases. CDR3 region: CASTGGIAKNIQYF. In DNA form, the CDR3 reads TGTGCCAGTACAGGGGGAATAGCCAAAAACATTCAGTACTTC.

This clone was counted between two and nine times. V gene TRBV30 combines with J gene TRBJ1-3; 7 positions agree with TRBD1. This CDR3 has 13 amino acids. CDR1 is GTSNPN, CDR2 SVGIG, per germline (reference sequence). V gave up 8 bases and J gave up 6 bases; unmatched junction bases: 10. The DNA of the CDR3 is TGTGCCACCGGACAGGCGTTAGAAAACACCATATATTTT. It specifies CATGQALENTIYF.

This clone was counted ten times or more. The chain links TRBV19 to TRBJ2-7; 7 bases map to TRBD2. With V trimmed by 6 bases and J by 7 bases, 6 bases remained unmatched. This CDR3 contains 12 residues. Germline CDR1 and CDR2: LNHDA and SQIVND (reference sequence). The CDR3 DNA is TGTGCCAGTAGCCGGGGGGTGGGGGAGCAGTACTTC. Protein sequence: CASSRGVGEQYF.

The rearrangement links TRBV7-2 to TRBJ1-6; the D is unclear. This CDR3 is 15 amino acids long. Between the trimmed V and J ends, which lost 4 bases and 8 bases, there was a span of 15 bases. CDR1 is SGHTA, CDR2 FQGNSA, per germline. CDR3 coding DNA: TGTGCCAGCAGCTCGGAAGACATTTTGTATTCACCCCTCCACTTT. Translation gives CASSSEDILYSPLHF.

This clone was observed a handful of times. The chain has TRBV5-1 and TRBJ2-3, with D tentatively TRBD2 (5 bases). There are 14 residues in the CDR3. With 2 bases removed from V and 4 bases from J, the gap between germline ends came to 11 bases. Germline V lookup: CDR1 SGHRS, CDR2 YFSETQ. CDR3 DNA sequence: TGCGCCAGCAGCTTAGACCCCGGGGCAGATACGCAGTATTTT. It is translated as CASSLDPGADTQYF.

This clone was found a few times. In the same sample, other DNA sequences code for this CDR3. The chain recombines TRBV30 with TRBJ1-5; perhaps TRBD1 as D (5 bases). The CDR3 extends over 13 amino acids. Germline V gene sequence: CDR1 GTSNPN, CDR2 SVGIG (reference sequence). The V end was cut by 4 bases, the J end by 7 bases, with 14 bases between. The CDR3 nucleotides are TGTGCCTGGACCACAGGAGCCGTGCAGCCCCAGCATTTT. This translates into CAWTTGAVQPQHF.